These T cell receptor beta chains were read from a single sample in a study of T cell responses to AZD1222 COVID-19 vaccine. Using immunoSEQ multiplex PCR, the repertoire was profiled, and TCRdb retains in-frame clones only, with some absent. The sample consists of 150,000 to 200,000 clones, about nine tenths of them appearing once. This specimen consisted of peripheral blood, obtained on day 0 of AZD1222 vaccination. These receptors were obtained from an adult in good health. Both conserved end residues are part of each CDR3. Fields, in order: clone size, V gene, D gene, J gene, CDR3 DNA, CDR3 protein. The D gene is left open where the match is weak. The listing skips clone size in some rows; elsewhere it reads once, few, many or a size class.

>.|TRBV7-3|.|TRBJ2-2
TGTGCCAGCGCACCAGGGACCCTGAACACCGGGGAGCTGTTTTTT
CASAPGTLNTGELFF
>.|TRBV15|TRBD2|TRBJ2-2
TGTGCCACCGGTAGCGGGGGGGCCGATTATGTTAACACCGGGGAGCTGTTTTTT
CATGSGGADYVNTGELFF
>.|TRBV30|.|TRBJ1-1
TGTGCCTGGAGTCCCCAGGGGACTGAAGCTTTCTTT
CAWSPQGTEAFF
>.|TRBV7-9|TRBD1|TRBJ1-1
TGTGCCAGCAGCTCTTGGACAGGGGGAAGACGGAACACTGAAGCTTTCTTT
CASSSWTGGRRNTEAFF
>.|TRBV10-2|.|TRBJ1-5
TGCGCCAGCAGTCTGTACGGATTGCAGCCCCAGCATTTT
CASSLYGLQPQHF
>.|TRBV15|.|TRBJ1-2
TGTGCCACCAGCAGGACAGTAGCTTACTATGGCTACACCTTC
CATSRTVAYYGYTF
>.|TRBV5-1|.|TRBJ1-4
TGCGCCAGCAGCCCCTTATTGGGGGGGGACGAAAAACTGTTTTTT
CASSPLLGGDEKLFF
>.|TRBV9|.|TRBJ1-1
TGTGCCAGCAGCGCCGATGGACAGTTGGGGAAGACTGAAGCTTTCTTT
CASSADGQLGKTEAFF
>.|TRBV5-1|TRBD1|TRBJ2-5
TGCGCCAGCACCGACGGGACAGGGCTGTCGGAGACCCAGTACTTC
CASTDGTGLSETQYF
>.|TRBV6-5|.|TRBJ1-2
TGTGCCAGCGGCGAGGTTACTGGCTACACCTTC
CASGEVTGYTF
>.|TRBV6-5|TRBD1|TRBJ2-5
TGTGCCAGCAGCGAGGGGACAGGGGGTGTGGAGACCCAGTACTTC
CASSEGTGGVETQYF
>.|TRBV4-3|TRBD2|TRBJ2-2
TGCGCCAGCAGCCATCGGAGCGGGGCGAACACCGGGGAGCTGTTTTTT
CASSHRSGANTGELFF
>.|TRBV6-1|TRBD2|TRBJ2-3
TGTGCCAGCAGTGTCACTAGCGGGGGGGCGACAGATACGCAGTATTTT
CASSVTSGGATDTQYF
>.|TRBV7-6|.|TRBJ2-7
TGTGCCAGCAGCGGACAGAGCTCCTACGAGCAGTACTTC
CASSGQSSYEQYF
>.|TRBV11-3|.|TRBJ1-1
TGTGCCAGCAGCTTAGACGGCAGGCTGAACACTGAAGCTTTCTTT
CASSLDGRLNTEAFF
>.|TRBV28|.|TRBJ1-5
TGTGCCAGCAGTTTATGGAACCCGAGTGGAGGCAATCAGCCCCAGCATTTT
CASSLWNPSGGNQPQHF
>.|TRBV27|.|TRBJ2-7
TGTGCCAGCAGTGCCGGGACCACCTACGAGCAGTACTTC
CASSAGTTYEQYF
>.|TRBV7-2|TRBD1|TRBJ2-2
TGTGCCAGCAGCTTTACCGGGACAGGGGGCCCCGGGGAGCTGTTTTTT
CASSFTGTGGPGELFF
>.|TRBV4-2|TRBD1|TRBJ1-2
TGTGCCAGCAGCCAAGATTTGGAACAGGGGGCTAGGGGCTATGGCTACACCTTC
CASSQDLEQGARGYGYTF
>.|TRBV7-9|TRBD1|TRBJ2-7
TGTGCCAGCAGCTGGGGACAGGGTTCCTACGAGCAGTACTTC
CASSWGQGSYEQYF
>.|TRBV19|TRBD2|TRBJ2-5
TGTGCCAGTAGTACCCTTAGCGGGGGGCTCCAAGAGACCCAGTACTTC
CASSTLSGGLQETQYF
>.|TRBV24-1|.|TRBJ1-5
TGTGCCACCAGTGATTTGTGGGGGAGCTGGACCCGCAATCAGCCCCAGCATTTT
CATSDLWGSWTRNQPQHF
>once|TRBV9|TRBD2|TRBJ2-3
TGTGCCAGCAGCGTAGGACTAGCGGAAACAGATACGCAGTATTTT
CASSVGLAETDTQYF
>once|TRBV13|.|TRBJ1-2
TGTGCCAGCAGCTTAGGGGGGGACCCCACTACCTATGGCTACACCTTC
CASSLGGDPTTYGYTF
>.|TRBV9|.|TRBJ1-1
TGTGCCAGCAGCGTAGGACTCTCTGGGACTGAAGCTTTCTTT
CASSVGLSGTEAFF
>.|TRBV5-5|.|TRBJ1-1
TGTGCCAGCAGCTTGGGGGGTACCACTGAAGCTTTCTTT
CASSLGGTTEAFF
>once|TRBV28|.|TRBJ1-2
TGTGCCAGCAGCCGCGTCGGGACATCCTATGGCTACACCTTC
CASSRVGTSYGYTF
>once|TRBV2|TRBD2|TRBJ2-7
TGTGCCAGCAGGGGCGGGGGTTACGAGCAGTACTTC
CASRGGGYEQYF
>.|TRBV6-5|.|TRBJ2-5
TGTGCCAGCAGCCCCCCGATGTGGGGTCAAGAGACCCAGTACTTC
CASSPPMWGQETQYF
>.|TRBV7-9|TRBD1|TRBJ2-7
TGTGCCAGCCTGCCCGGGACAGGGGTCTCCTACGAGCAGTACTTC
CASLPGTGVSYEQYF
>.|TRBV5-8|TRBD1|TRBJ1-3
TGTGCCAGCAGCGCCGCTGACAGGGCTGGAAACACCATATATTTT
CASSAADRAGNTIYF